This record covers a single TCR beta chain. Its antigen remains unidentified. Trimming shortened V by 3 bases and J by 5 bases, and 11 bases separated the two germline ends. The CDR3 loop spans 13 amino acids. Germline CDR1 SQVTM, CDR2 ANQGSEA. This sample was included in a study of shared clonotypes between healthy human individuals. Looking at the study overall: Each donor had three CD4 naive, three CD4 memory, two CD8 naive and one CD8 memory plate.

Profiled with immunoSEQ multiplex PCR; TCRdb holds only in-frame clones, not every one. The repertoire holds some 2,500,000 clones, with approximately 90% as singletons. Among the donors, all were Caucasian adults who lived in Nashville, Tennessee. Study results and limitations: Clonotype sharing among the donors was expected to vary with sequencing depth.

Sequencing was done on a sample of naive CD4+ T cells from PBMCs. Subset meaning: CD45RA+ positively selected. V usage is TRBV29-1 and J usage is TRBJ2-1, with D possibly matching TRBD1 (5 bases). The clonotype originates from a man aged 18 to 35 in good health. Some clones in this sample may be carry-over from other donors' samples. For the CDR3, the DNA is TGCAGCGTTGACAGGGTGGGTAACAATGAGCAGTTCTTC. Its translation is CSVDRVGNNEQFF.